Following are 8 T cell receptor beta chains from one sample sequenced in a study of cytotoxic CD8 clonotypes in ibrutinib-treated CLL. The table came from immunoSEQ multiplex PCR; TCRdb's copy has only in-frame clones and leaves some out. The data hold 110,000 to 150,000 clones, with under 95% observed a single time. The sample consisted of PBMCs, taken after 12 months of ibrutinib treatment. The source is a human donor with chronic lymphocytic leukemia.

The chain joins TRBV5-1 to TRBJ2-7; D not certain. The CDR3 is 13 amino acids. Looked up from germline, CDR1 is SGHRS and CDR2 is YFSETQ. V was clipped by 4 bases and J by 3 bases, with 11 bases between them. The CDR3: CASSPGPLYEQYF. The CDR3 nucleotides read TGCGCCAGCAGCCCCGGGCCGCTCTACGAGCAGTACTTC.

The genes are TRBV6-1 and TRBJ2-4; D not certain. The CDR3 covers 13 residues. V was trimmed by 6 bases and J by 8 bases, leaving 14 bases between them. Germline V gives CDR1 MNHNS, CDR2 SASEGT. CDR3 protein: CASRQTLVDIQYF. The CDR3 DNA follows: TGTGCCAGCAGGCAGACCCTTGTGGACATTCAGTACTTC.

The chain links TRBV28 to TRBJ2-7, with D perhaps matching TRBD1 (6 bases). Germline CDR1 MDHEN, CDR2 SYDVKM. With 8 bases removed from V and 3 bases from J, the gap between germline ends came to 23 bases. This CDR3 is 16 amino acids long. CDR3 sequence (DNA): TGTGCCAGCCGCAACGAGTTAAGGACAGAATGCTACGAGCAGTACTTC. It specifies CASRNELRTECYEQYF.

The V gene is TRBV7-9, the J gene TRBJ2-1; no firm D call. The CDR3 sequence is 11 residues long. Trimming removed 1 base at V and 8 bases at J, with 3 bases between. Germline CDR1 reads SEHNR; CDR2 reads FQNEAQ (reference sequence). CDR3 loop: CASSLGDEQFF. In DNA, the CDR3 is TGTGCCAGCAGCTTAGGAGATGAGCAGTTCTTC.

This chain links TRBV28 with TRBJ1-3, with D possibly TRBD1 on 5 matching bases. Trimming pared 8 bases from V and 0 bases from J, leaving 11 bases between. This CDR3 region has 14 residues. Germline V gene lookup returns CDR1 MDHEN and CDR2 SYDVKM. CDR3 bases: TGTGCCAGCTTGGGGGGGTCCTCTGGAAACACCATATATTTT. Protein product: CASLGGSSGNTIYF.

The chain carries TRBV27 and TRBJ2-5; tentatively, D is TRBD2 (5 bases). Trimming shortened V by 6 bases and J by 5 bases, and 16 bases separated the two germline ends. CDR1 is MNHEY, CDR2 SMNVEV, per germline (reference sequence). The CDR3 consists of 14 residues. The CDR3 here is CASRPLGGSETQYF. CDR3 nucleotides: TGTGCCAGCAGACCCCTTGGCGGGTCGGAGACCCAGTACTTC.

The CDR3 region is CSVEQGPGSPLHF. The DNA for the CDR3 is TGCAGCGTTGAACAGGGCCCCGGTTCACCCCTCCACTTT. J is TRBJ1-6 and V is TRBV29-1; D might be TRBD1 (5 bases). Trimming removed 2 bases from V and 9 bases from J, with 11 bases in between. The CDR3 contains 13 residues. Looked up from germline, CDR1 is SQVTM and CDR2 is ANQGSEA.

The chain combines TRBV18 with TRBJ2-3; D remains unclear. The germline CDR1 and CDR2 sequences are KGHSH and LQKENI. This CDR3 comprises 15 residues. Between the trimmed V and J ends, which lost 6 bases and 0 bases, there was a span of 13 bases. The CDR3 DNA reads as TGTGCCAGCTCCGTCCCGCGGTCTAGCACAGATACGCAGTATTTT. This translates into CASSVPRSSTDTQYF.